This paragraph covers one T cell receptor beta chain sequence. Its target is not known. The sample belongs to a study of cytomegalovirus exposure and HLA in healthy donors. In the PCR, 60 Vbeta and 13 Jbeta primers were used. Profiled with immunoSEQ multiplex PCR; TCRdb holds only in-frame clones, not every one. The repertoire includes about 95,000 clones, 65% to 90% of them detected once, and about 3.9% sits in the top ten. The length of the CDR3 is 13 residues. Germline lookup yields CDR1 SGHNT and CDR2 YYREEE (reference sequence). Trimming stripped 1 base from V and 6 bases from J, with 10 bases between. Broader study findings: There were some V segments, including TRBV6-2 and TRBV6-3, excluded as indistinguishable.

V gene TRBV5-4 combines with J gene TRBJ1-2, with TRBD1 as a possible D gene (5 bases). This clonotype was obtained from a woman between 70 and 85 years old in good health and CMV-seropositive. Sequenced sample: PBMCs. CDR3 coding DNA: TGTGCCAGCAGCTTGCAGGGAACGGATGGCTACACCTTC. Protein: CASSLQGTDGYTF.